One T cell receptor beta chain is described in this entry. The antigen is undetermined. The authors took one heparinised blood draw, averaging approximately 120 mL, from each donor. The data were obtained in a study of beta chain features in type 1 diabetes. Across the study: Across the samples, approximately 98,000,000 sorted cells were examined in total. General observations from the study: cDNA-based reads could over-represent cells with high TCR expression. There was a moderate but significant shortening of TCRB CDR3s in all four CD4+ subsets of Type 1 diabetes patients.

Investigators reverse transcribed all isolated RNA, so they sequenced expressed TCRB transcripts. The method was immunoSEQ multiplex PCR; TCRdb's version includes in-frame clones alone and lacks a portion of them. The table records some 190,000 clones, less than 10% of them present only once. Per germline, CDR1 MNHNS and CDR2 SASEGT. V dropped 2 bases and J dropped 8; count of bases not matched to a gene: 4. The CDR3 covers 13 residues. The rearrangement uses TRBV6-1 and TRBJ2-3; 7 nucleotides match TRBD1. The specimen was central memory CD4+ T cells from blood. The TCR originated in a man aged 18 to 35 with type 1 diabetes. The CDR3 DNA reads TGTGCCAGCAGTGAAATCACAGGGGTTACGCAGTATTTT. Amino acid sequence: CASSEITGVTQYF.